This T cell receptor (beta chain) derives from a study of T cell repertoires in cytomegalovirus infection. In this sample, this clonotype turned up many times. Its antigen is undetermined. The V gene's germline CDR1 is SGHTA and CDR2 FQGNSA. V was pared by 1 base and J by 2 bases, with 10 bases between. The CDR3 contains 15 residues. Points from the study as a whole: Cumulative frequency (of public TCR beta family members) identified carriers of CMV plus the relevant HLA.

MiXCR, applied by TCRdb to the reads, yields one record per CDR3 protein. The sample gives around 300,000 distinct CDR3 sequences, roughly 21% of which show up once; roughly a fifth is in the top ten. This chain joins TRBV7-2 and TRBJ2-3, with D hard to call. This sequence was found in a human donor in good health (CMV status not recorded). Some clones in this sample may be carry-over from other donors' samples. Sample: cultured PBMCs, taken from culture after CMV antigen stimulation. Written as DNA, the CDR3 is TGTGCCAGCAGCTTAGGCGGCCGAAACACAGATACGCAGTATTTT. This encodes CASSLGGRNTDTQYF.